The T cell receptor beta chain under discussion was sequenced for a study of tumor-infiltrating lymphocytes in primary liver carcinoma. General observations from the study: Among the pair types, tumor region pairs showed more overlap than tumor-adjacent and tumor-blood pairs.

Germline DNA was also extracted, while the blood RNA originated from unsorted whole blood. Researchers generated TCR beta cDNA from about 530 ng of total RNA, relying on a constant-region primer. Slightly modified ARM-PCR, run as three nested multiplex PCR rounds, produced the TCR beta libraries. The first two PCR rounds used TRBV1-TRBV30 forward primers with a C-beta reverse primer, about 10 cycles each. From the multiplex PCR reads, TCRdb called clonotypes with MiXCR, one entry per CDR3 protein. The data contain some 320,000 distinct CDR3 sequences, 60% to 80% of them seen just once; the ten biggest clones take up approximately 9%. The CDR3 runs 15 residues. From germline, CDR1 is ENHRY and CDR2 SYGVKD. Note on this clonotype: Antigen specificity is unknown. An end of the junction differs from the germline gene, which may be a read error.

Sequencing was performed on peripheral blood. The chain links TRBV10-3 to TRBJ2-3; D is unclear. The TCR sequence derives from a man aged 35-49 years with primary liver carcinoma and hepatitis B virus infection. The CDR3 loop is CAISESGQFADTEYF. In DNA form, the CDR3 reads TGTGCCATCAGTGAGTCTGGTCAGTTCGCAGATACGGAGTATTTT.